This TCR beta chain emerged from a study of cytomegalovirus exposure and HLA in healthy donors. Study findings and constraints: Around 160 TCR beta chains were listed as cytomegalovirus-associated. Later analysis demonstrated an association between a missense DCLRE1C variant and TCR beta V- and J-gene trimming. Across HLA loci, a later analysis found differing TCR association rates, with DRB1 most and HLA-C fewest.

On this clone itself: Its antigen is not identified.

Amplification used 60 Vbeta primers and 13 Jbeta primers. TCRdb keeps only in-frame clones here, not all; method: immunoSEQ multiplex PCR. The sample lists 100,000 to 150,000 clones; around 73% were seen once. The CDR3 loop spans 15 amino acids. V dropped 5 bases and J dropped 9; count of bases not matched to a gene: 9. Germline loops: CDR1 MDHEN, CDR2 SYDVKM. The clonotype was recovered from a man aged 30 to 39 in good health and CMV-seropositive. The source material was PBMCs. The rearrangement joins TRBV28 to TRBJ1-6; 8 bases match TRBD1. Here the CDR3 reads CASSPYRGLGSPLHF. DNA for the CDR3: TGTGCCAGCAGTCCGTACAGGGGGTTGGGTTCACCCCTCCACTTT. Filled out from reference TRBV28 and TRBJ1-6, the complete variable domain reads DVKVTQSSRYLVKRTGEKVFLECVQDMDHENMFWYRQDPGLGLRLIYFSYDVKMKEKGDIPEGYSVSREKKERFSLILESASTNQTSMYLCASSPYRGLGSPLHFGNGTRLTVT.